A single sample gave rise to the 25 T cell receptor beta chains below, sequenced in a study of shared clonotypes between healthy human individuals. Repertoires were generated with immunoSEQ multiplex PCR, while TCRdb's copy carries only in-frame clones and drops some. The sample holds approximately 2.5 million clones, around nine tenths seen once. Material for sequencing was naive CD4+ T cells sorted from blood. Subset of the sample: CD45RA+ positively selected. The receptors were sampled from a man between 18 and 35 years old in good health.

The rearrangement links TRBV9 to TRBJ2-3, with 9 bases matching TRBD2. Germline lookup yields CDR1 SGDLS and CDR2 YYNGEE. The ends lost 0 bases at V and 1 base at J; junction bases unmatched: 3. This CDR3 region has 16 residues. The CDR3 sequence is CASSVGRTSGTDTQYF. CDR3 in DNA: TGTGCCAGCAGCGTAGGACGGACTAGCGGCACAGATACGCAGTATTTT.

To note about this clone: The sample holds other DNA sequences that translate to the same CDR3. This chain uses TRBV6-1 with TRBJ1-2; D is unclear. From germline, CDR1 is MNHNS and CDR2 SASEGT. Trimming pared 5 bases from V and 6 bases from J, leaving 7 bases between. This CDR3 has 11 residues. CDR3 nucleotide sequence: TGTGCCAGCAGTCCCCGCGATGGCTACACCTTC. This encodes CASSPRDGYTF.

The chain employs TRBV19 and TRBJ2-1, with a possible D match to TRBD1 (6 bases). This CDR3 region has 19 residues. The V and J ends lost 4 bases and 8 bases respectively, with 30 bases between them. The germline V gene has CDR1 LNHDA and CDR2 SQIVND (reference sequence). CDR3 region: CASSTGQSGLWTKRDEQFF. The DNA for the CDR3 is TGTGCCAGTAGTACCGGACAGTCCGGCCTCTGGACGAAAAGGGATGAGCAGTTCTTC. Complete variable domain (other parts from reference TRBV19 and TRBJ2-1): DGGITQSPKYLFRKEGQNVTLSCEQNLNHDAMYWYRQDPGQGLRLIYYSQIVNDFQKGDIAEGYSVSREKKESFPLTVTSAQKNPTAFYLCASSTGQSGLWTKRDEQFFGPGTRLTVL.

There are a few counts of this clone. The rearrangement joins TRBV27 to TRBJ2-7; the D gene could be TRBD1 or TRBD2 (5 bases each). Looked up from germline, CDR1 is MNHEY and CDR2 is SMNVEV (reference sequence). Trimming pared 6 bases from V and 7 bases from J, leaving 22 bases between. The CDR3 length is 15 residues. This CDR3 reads CASSPQRNGAIEQYF. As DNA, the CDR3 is TGTGCCAGCAGCCCTCAGCGGAATGGGGCTATAGAGCAGTACTTC.

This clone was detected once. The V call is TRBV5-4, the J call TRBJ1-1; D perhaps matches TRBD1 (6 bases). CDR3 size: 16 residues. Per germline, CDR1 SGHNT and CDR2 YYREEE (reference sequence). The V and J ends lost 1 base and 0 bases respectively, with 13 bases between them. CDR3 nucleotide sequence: TGTGCCAGCAGCTTGTTCCAGGGGACTATGAACACTGAAGCTTTCTTT. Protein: CASSLFQGTMNTEAFF.

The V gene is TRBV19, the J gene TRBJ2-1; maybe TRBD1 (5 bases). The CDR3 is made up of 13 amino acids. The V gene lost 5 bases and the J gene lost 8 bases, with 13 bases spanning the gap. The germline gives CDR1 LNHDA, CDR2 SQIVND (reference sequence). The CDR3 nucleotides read TGTGCCAGTAGTCCTCGTGACAGATATGAGCAGTTCTTC. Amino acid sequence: CASSPRDRYEQFF.

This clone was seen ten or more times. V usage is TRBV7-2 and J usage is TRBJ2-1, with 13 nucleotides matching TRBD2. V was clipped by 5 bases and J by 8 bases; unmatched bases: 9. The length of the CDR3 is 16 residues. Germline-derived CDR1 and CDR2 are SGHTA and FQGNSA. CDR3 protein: CASSPRTSGSSDEQFF. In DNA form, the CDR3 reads TGTGCCAGCAGCCCTCGGACTAGCGGGAGTAGCGATGAGCAGTTCTTC.

Written as DNA, the CDR3 is TGTGCCAGCAGTGGGACAGGTCCCGAGCAGTACTTC. This translates into CASSGTGPEQYF. The gene calls are TRBV2 and TRBJ2-7, with 7 bases identical to TRBD1. The CDR3 length is 12 residues. Looked up from germline, CDR1 is SNHLY and CDR2 is FYNNEI. Trimming cost V 4 bases and J 6 bases; bases outside gene matches: 3.

The CDR3 region is CASGYVSGRNTEAFF. The CDR3 DNA reads TGTGCTAGTGGTTATGTTTCAGGGAGGAACACTGAAGCTTTCTTT. This sequence joins TRBV12-5 and TRBJ1-1, with D possibly matching TRBD1 (5 bases). V was cut by 4 bases and J by 1 base, with 13 bases left in between. CDR1 is LGHNT, CDR2 FRNRAP, per germline. The CDR3 length is 15 residues.

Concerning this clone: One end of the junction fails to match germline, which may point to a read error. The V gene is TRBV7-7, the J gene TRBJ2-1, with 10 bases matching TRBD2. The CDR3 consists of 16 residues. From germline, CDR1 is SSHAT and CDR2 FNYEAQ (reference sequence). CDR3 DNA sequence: TGTGCTAGCAGCTTAGGGGTAGCGGGAGGAACGGGTGAGCAGTTCTTC. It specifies CASSLGVAGGTGEQFF.

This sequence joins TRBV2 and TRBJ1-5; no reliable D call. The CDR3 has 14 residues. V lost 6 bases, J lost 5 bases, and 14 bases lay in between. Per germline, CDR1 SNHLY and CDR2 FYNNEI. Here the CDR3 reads CASSGSTVYQPQHF. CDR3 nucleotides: TGTGCCAGCAGCGGCTCTACAGTTTATCAGCCCCAGCATTTT.

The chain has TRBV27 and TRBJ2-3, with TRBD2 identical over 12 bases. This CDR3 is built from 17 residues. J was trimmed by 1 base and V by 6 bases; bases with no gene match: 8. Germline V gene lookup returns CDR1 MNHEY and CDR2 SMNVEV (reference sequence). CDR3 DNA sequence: TGTGCCAGCAGGCTAGCGGGGGGGGGCTGGGGCACAGATACGCAGTATTTT. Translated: CASRLAGGGWGTDTQYF.

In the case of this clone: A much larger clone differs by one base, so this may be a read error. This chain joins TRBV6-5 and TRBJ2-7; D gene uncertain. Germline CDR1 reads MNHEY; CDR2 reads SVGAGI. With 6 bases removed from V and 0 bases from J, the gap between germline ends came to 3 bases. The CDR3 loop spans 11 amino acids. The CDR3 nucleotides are TGTGCCAGCAGCGGCTCCTACGAGCAGTACTTC. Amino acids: CASSGSYEQYF.

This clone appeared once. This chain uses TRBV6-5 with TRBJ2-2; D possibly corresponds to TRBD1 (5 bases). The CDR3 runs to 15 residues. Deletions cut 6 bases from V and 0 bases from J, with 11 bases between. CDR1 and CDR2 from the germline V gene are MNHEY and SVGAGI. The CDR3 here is CASRYRGPNTGELFF. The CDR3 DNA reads TGTGCCAGCAGATATAGGGGTCCGAACACCGGGGAGCTGTTTTTT.

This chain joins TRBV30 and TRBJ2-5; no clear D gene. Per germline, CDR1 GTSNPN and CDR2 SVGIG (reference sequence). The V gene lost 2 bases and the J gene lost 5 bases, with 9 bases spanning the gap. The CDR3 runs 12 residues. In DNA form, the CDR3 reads TGTGCCTGGAGTACCGGGTGGGAGACCCAGTACTTC. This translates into CAWSTGWETQYF.

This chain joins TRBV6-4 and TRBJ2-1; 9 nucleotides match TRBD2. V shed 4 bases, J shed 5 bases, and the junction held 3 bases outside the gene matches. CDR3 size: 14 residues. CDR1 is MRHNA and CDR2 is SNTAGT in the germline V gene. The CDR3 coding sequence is TGTGCCAGCAGTGGAGCGGGGGGAAACAATGAGCAGTTCTTC. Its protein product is CASSGAGGNNEQFF.

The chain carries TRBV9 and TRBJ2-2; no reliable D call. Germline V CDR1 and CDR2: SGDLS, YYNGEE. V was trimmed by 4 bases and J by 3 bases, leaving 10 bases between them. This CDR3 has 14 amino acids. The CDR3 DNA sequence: TGTGCCAGCAGCACTCGACAAGACACCGGGGAGCTGTTTTTT. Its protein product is CASSTRQDTGELFF.

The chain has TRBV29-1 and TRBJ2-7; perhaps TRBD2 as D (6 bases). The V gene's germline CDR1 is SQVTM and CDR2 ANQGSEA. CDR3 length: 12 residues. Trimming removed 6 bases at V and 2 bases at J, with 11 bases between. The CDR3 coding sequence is TGCAGCGTGCGGGGCTTGGCCTACGAGCAGTACTTC. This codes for CSVRGLAYEQYF.

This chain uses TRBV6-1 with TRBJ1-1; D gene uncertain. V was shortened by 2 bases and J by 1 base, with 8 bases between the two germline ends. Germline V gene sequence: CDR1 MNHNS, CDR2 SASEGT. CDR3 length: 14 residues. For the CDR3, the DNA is TGTGCCAGCAGTGAACCCACGGAGAACACTGAAGCTTTCTTT. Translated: CASSEPTENTEAFF.

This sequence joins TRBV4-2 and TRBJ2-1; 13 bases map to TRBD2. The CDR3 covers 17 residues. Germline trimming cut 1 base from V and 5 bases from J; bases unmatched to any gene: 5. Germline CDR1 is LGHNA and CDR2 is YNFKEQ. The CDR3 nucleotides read TGTGCCAGCAGCCAAGGGCGGACTAGCGGGGGAGACAATGAGCAGTTCTTC. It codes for CASSQGRTSGGDNEQFF.

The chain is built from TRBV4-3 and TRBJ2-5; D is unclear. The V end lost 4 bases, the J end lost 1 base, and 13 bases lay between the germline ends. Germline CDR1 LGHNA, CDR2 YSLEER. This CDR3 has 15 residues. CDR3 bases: TGCGCCAGCAGCCCTTCACGGGCCATCCAAGAGACCCAGTACTTC. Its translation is CASSPSRAIQETQYF.

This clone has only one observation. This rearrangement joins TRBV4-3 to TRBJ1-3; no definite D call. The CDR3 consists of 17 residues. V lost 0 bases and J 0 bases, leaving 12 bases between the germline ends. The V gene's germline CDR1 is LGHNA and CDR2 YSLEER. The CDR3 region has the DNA TGCGCCAGCAGCCAAGACTTCACATCCAGCTCTGGAAACACCATATATTTT. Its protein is CASSQDFTSSSGNTIYF.

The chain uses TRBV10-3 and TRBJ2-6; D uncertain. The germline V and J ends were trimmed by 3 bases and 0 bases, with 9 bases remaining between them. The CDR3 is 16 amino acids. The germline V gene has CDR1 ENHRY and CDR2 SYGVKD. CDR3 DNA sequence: TGTGCCATCAGTGAATTTGAGGTCTCTGGGGCCAACGTCCTGACTTTC. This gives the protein CAISEFEVSGANVLTF.

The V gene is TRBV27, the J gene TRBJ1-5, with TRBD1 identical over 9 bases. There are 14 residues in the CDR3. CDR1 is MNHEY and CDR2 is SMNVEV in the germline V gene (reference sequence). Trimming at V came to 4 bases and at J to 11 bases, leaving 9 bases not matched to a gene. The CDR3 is CASSSRTGEASQHF. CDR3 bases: TGTGCCAGCAGTTCGAGGACAGGGGAGGCTTCCCAGCATTTT.

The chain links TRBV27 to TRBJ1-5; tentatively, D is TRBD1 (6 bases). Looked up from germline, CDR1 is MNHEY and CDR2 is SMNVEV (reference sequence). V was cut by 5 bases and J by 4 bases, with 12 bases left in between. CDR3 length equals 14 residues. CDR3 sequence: CASSPITGNQPQHF. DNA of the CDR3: TGTGCCAGCAGTCCAATCACAGGGAATCAGCCCCAGCATTTT.